Here is one T cell receptor beta chain with its context. These data come from a study of shared clonotypes between healthy human individuals. This CDR3 contains 14 residues. V gave up 1 base and J gave up 0 bases, with 8 bases separating them. Looked up from germline, CDR1 is SQVTM and CDR2 is ANQGSEA. Generated by immunoSEQ multiplex PCR, the TCRdb table keeps only in-frame clones and is missing some. The sample includes some 660,000 clones, 73% of them seen just once. This receptor was identified in a woman aged 25 to 45 in good health. V usage is TRBV29-1 and J usage is TRBJ2-3; no firm D call. The sequenced sample was memory CD4+ T cells sorted from blood. Subset specified: CD45RA-negative fraction. The CDR3 sequence: CSVEAQASTDTQYF. In DNA, the CDR3 is TGCAGCGTTGAAGCCCAGGCTAGCACAGATACGCAGTATTTT.